This T cell receptor (beta chain) is from a study of read filtering for tumor transcriptome and immune sequencing. Looking at the study overall: TCR-mapped reads were about 3.5 to 10.27 million with IR-seq versus roughly 75 to 1,300 with RNA-seq.

Study conclusions and caveats: Around 82% of IR-seq clonotypes had a single read, yet these held about 3.5% of reads.

In this sample, this clonotype turned up many times. The antigen is unknown. The V end was cut by 5 bases, the J end by 6 bases, with 16 bases between. Per germline, CDR1 SGHAT and CDR2 FQDESV (reference sequence). The length of the CDR3 is 14 residues. From about 400 ng of RNA, a library with molecular barcoded alpha/delta and beta/gamma adaptors was made. MiXCR, applied by TCRdb to the reads, yields one record per CDR3 protein. The sample lists tens of thousands of distinct CDR3 sequences; about 21% were seen once. The genes are TRBV11-1 and TRBJ1-2; TRBD1 is a possible D gene (6 bases). The sample consisted of a population of CD138-negative cells sorted from bone marrow. This TCR was recovered from a donor at least 40 years old with multiple myeloma. CDR3 bases: TGTGCCAGCAGCCAGGGGTCGGTGTTCAATGGCTACACCTTC. Amino acid sequence: CASSQGSVFNGYTF.